This is a list of T cell receptor beta chains from one sample in a study of lymphopenia after photon versus proton radiotherapy. TCRdb's copy holds only in-frame clones and misses some; the assay was immunoSEQ multiplex PCR. The sample lists under 35,000 clones; 89% were seen once. This sample comprised peripheral blood, obtained from a patient treated with proton-based radiotherapy. The source of these receptors is a woman in her seventies with pancreatic cancer. Some clones in this sample may be carry-over from other donors' samples. Both conserved end residues are part of each CDR3. A D gene is named only where the DNA matches it firmly. For some rows the clone size is stated as once, few or many, or as a class when expanded; others skip it.

>TRBJ1-2|TRBV19|-|few
TGTGCCAGTAGTATAGGGGAATATGGCTACACCTTC
CASSIGEYGYTF
>TRBJ2-7|TRBV2|-|-
TGTGCCAGCACAACCACATACGAGCAGTACTTC
CASTTTYEQYF
>TRBJ1-1|TRBV12-5|TRBD1|-
TGTGCTAGTGGTTGGGGACAGGGGAACACTGAAGCTTTCTTT
CASGWGQGNTEAFF
>TRBJ1-5|TRBV6-5|TRBD1|-
TGTGCCAGCAGGACAGGGGATCAGCCCCAGCATTTT
CASRTGDQPQHF
>TRBJ1-1|TRBV7-9|-|once
TGTGCCAGCAGCTTGGCGGGCTTAGCTTTCTTT
CASSLAGLAFF
>TRBJ1-1|TRBV6-4|TRBD1|-
TGTGCCAGCAGTGACTTTTTCGGGACAGGGGTTGAAGCTTTCTTT
CASSDFFGTGVEAFF
>TRBJ1-5|TRBV6-5|-|-
TGTGCCAGCAGACCCGGGACACAGAGCAATCAGCCCCAGCATTTT
CASRPGTQSNQPQHF
>TRBJ2-3|TRBV14|TRBD2|-
TGTGCCAGCAGCCAAGGGGCCAGCGGGAGTTTGAATACGCAGTATTTT
CASSQGASGSLNTQYF
>TRBJ1-1|TRBV6-5|TRBD1|-
TGTGCCAGCACCCACCGGGGGACAGCGAACACTGAAGCTTTCTTT
CASTHRGTANTEAFF
>TRBJ2-7|TRBV19|TRBD2|-
TGTGCCAGTAGTTCGGGACTAAGCGGGAGTTACGAGCAGTACTTC
CASSSGLSGSYEQYF
>TRBJ2-7|TRBV28|TRBD1|once
TGTGCCAGCAGTTTTCCCGAGGGACAGTCCTACGAGCAGTACTTC
CASSFPEGQSYEQYF
>TRBJ2-3|TRBV30|TRBD1|-
TGTGCCTGGAGTGTACGTAGGGGGACAGGGCGCACAGATACGCAGTATTTT
CAWSVRRGTGRTDTQYF